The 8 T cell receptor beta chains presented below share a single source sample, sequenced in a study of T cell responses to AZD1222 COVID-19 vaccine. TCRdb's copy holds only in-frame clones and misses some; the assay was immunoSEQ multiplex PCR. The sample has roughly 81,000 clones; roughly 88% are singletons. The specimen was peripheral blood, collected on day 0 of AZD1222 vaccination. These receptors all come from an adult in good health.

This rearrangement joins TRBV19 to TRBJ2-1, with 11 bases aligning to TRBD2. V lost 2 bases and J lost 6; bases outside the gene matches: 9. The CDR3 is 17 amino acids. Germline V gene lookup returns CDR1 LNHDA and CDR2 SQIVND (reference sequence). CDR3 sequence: CASSISLAGGRSNEQFF. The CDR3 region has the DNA TGTGCCAGTAGTATAAGCCTAGCGGGAGGAAGGAGCAATGAGCAGTTCTTC.

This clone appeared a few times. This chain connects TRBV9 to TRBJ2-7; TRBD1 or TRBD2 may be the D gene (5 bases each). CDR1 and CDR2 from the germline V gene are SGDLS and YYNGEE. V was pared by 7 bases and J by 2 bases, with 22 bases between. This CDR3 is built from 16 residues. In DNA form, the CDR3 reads TGTGCCAGCCCCGGGAAGGGGTTAATCCCTACCTACGAGCAGTACTTC. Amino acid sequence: CASPGKGLIPTYEQYF.

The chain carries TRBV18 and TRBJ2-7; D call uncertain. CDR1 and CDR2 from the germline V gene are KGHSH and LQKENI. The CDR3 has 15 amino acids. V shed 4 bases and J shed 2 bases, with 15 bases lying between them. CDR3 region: CASSLSEGHAYEQYF. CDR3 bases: TGTGCCAGCTCACTCAGCGAAGGGCACGCCTACGAGCAGTACTTC.

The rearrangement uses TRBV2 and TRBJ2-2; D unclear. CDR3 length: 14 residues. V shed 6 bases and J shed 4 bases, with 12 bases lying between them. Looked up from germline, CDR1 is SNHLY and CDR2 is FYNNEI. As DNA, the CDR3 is TGTGCCAGCAGGGGCCCGGAGCGCACCGGGGAGCTGTTTTTT. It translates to CASRGPERTGELFF.

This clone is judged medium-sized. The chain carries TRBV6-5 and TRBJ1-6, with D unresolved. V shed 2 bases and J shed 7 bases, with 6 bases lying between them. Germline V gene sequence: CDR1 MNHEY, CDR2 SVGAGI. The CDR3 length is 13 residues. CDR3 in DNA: TGTGCCAGCAGTTACAGAGAAAATTCACCCCTCCACTTT. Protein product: CASSYRENSPLHF.

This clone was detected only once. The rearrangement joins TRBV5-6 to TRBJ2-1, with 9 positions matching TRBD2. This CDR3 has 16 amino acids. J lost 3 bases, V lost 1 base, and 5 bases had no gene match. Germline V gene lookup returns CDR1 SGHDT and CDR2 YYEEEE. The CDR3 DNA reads TGTGCCAGCAGCTTGTACGGGACTAGCCGCTACAATGAGCAGTTCTTC. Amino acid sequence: CASSLYGTSRYNEQFF.

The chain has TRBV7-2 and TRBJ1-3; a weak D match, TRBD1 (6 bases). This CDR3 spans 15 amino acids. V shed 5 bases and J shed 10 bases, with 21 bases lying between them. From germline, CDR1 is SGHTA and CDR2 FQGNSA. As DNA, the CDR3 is TGTGCCAGCAGCCCTCACGGGGGGGACATTAGTACCATATATTTT. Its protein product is CASSPHGGDISTIYF.

Written as DNA, the CDR3 is TGTGCCAGCAGCTTGGGAGGGGCTGGCAATCAGCCCCAGCATTTT. Translation gives CASSLGGAGNQPQHF. The chain joins TRBV5-6 to TRBJ1-5, with a possible D match to TRBD1 (5 bases). This CDR3 spans 15 amino acids. V was pared by 0 bases and J by 2 bases, with 9 bases between. Per the germline V gene, CDR1 is SGHDT and CDR2 is YYEEEE.